The 4 T cell receptor beta chains in this list originate from one sample, sequenced in a study of blood T cells in healthy people across ages. Primed by a sample-barcoded 5' primer and a J-beta primer mix, a second PCR proceeded for about 6 to 11 cycles. TCRdb independently ran MiXCR on the 5' RACE reads; one entry per CDR3 protein. This table has 1.5 million to 2 million distinct CDR3 sequences, 30% to 40% appearing once. The material sequenced was blood. The receptors come from a human donor in good health.

The V call is TRBV4-3, the J call TRBJ1-2; 8 nucleotides line up with TRBD1. Germline V lookup: CDR1 LGHNA, CDR2 YSLEER. V gave up 0 bases and J gave up 7 bases; unmatched junction bases: 13. The CDR3 covers 17 residues. The CDR3 loop is CASSQDQGTGDFFGYTF. CDR3 nucleotide sequence: TGCGCCAGCAGCCAAGATCAGGGGACAGGAGATTTCTTTGGCTACACCTTC.

This clonotype came up a few times. This chain connects TRBV7-9 to TRBJ2-3; D unclear. This CDR3 spans 15 amino acids. V shed 4 bases and J shed 0 bases, with 11 bases lying between them. Germline V gene data show CDR1 as SEHNR and CDR2 as FQNEAQ (reference sequence). CDR3 sequence (DNA): TGTGCCAGCAGCTATACAGAGTCTAGCACAGATACGCAGTATTTT. It translates to CASSYTESSTDTQYF.

The table lists this clonotype with a count of one. An end of the junction differs from the germline gene, which may be a read error. The chain combines TRBV7-2 with TRBJ1-2; D is uncertain. Germline values: CDR1 SGHTA, CDR2 FQGNSA. The CDR3 length is 15 residues. CDR3 DNA: TGTGCCAGCAGCTTAGGGGCAGAGGCTAACTATGGCCACACCTTC. This gives the protein CASSLGAEANYGHTF.

This clonotype was counted between two and nine times. A read error may explain this, as a much larger clone is one base away. V usage is TRBV10-3 and J usage is TRBJ2-7; D might be TRBD1 (7 bases). Germline V gives CDR1 ENHRY, CDR2 SYGVKD. V was shortened by 4 bases and J by 3 bases, with 16 bases between the two germline ends. The CDR3 loop spans 15 amino acids. This CDR3 reads CAISGEDRLRYEQYF. CDR3 DNA sequence: TGTGCCATCAGTGGGGAGGACAGGCTCCGCTACGAGCAGTACTTC.